This T cell receptor beta chain is drawn from a study of OX40 agonist ivuxolimab in advanced cancers. A note on the overall study: Ivuxolimab was a fully human IgG2 agonistic monoclonal antibody targeting the costimulatory receptor OX40 (CD134). Intravenous ivuxolimab was administered to patients every 2 weeks at six dose levels: 0.01, 0.1, 0.3, 1.5, 3 and 10 mg/kg. Of the approximately 50 dose-escalation patients, hepatocellular carcinoma was present in some 19, melanoma in some 15, renal cell carcinoma in 9 and head and neck cancer in 9. A male proportion of roughly 85% and a mean age of roughly 55 years, ranging from roughly 23 to 79, were recorded for the dose-escalation cohort. Prior anti-PD-1, anti-PD-L1 or anti-CTLA-4 therapy was permitted, and about two fifths of dose-escalation patients had received checkpoint inhibitors. Three dose-escalation patients achieved partial responses, one with hepatocellular carcinoma and two with cutaneous melanoma. Peripheral TCRbeta sequencing was intended to test whether TCR sequence diversity was altered and clonal T-cell expansion was caused by ivuxolimab. The paper reports the monotherapy dose-escalation portion (N of about 52 patients) of the phase I ivuxolimab trial.

Reading from cysteine to phenylalanine, the CDR3 counts 15 amino acids. The CDR3 DNA has 45 bases and is translated from base 1. Deletion took 2 bases off V and 1 base off J, with a span of 11 bases between the germline ends. The germline V gene gives CDR1 as MDHEN and CDR2 as SYDVKM. Patients with autoimmune disease history or receiving systemic immunosuppression were excluded from the trial. Peripheral blood for TCR sequencing was drawn from every dose cohort at baseline, at cycle 4 day 1 and at cycle 7 day 1. The samples were taken from a phase I, first-in-human, multicenter, open-label dose-escalation trial of ivuxolimab. Adults with locally advanced or metastatic melanoma, renal cell carcinoma, hepatocellular carcinoma or head and neck squamous cell carcinoma were enrolled in the trial. Before TCR sequencing, CD4+ and CD8+ T cells were separately sorted from peripheral blood. Genomic DNA was isolated from the sorted cells so that the TCRbeta CDR3 region could be sequenced. The immunoSEQ Assay was used for sequencing of TCRbeta CDR3 regions. TCRdb re-hosts the immuneACCESS table, in-frame sequences only. Its copies lack some clones; in the studies checked, an unresolved V gene accounts for under half of them, and the cause for the rest is not known. Across this sample there are 40,000 or so clones, with around 90% seen only once. More than 15% of the sample is taken by the ten largest.

Points on this clone: Its antigen is currently not known. Per-base quality was not reported, and no clone a single base away is much larger than it.

The research as a whole found: In partial responders in the 0.1-3.0 mg/kg groups, normalized peripheral clonal expansion was found to be among the lowest, especially among CD8+ T cells. At doses of 0.1 to 3.0 mg/kg, clonal expansion of both CD4+ and CD8+ blood T cells was observed from baseline to week 6. Low levels of normalized T-cell clonal expansion were also seen in some patients who did not respond. After ivuxolimab, CD8+ T cells had more expanded clones than CD4+ T cells on average. The antigen specificity of the clonally expanded peripheral T cells was not determined.

The sequence derives from an adult with an advanced solid tumor such as melanoma, head and neck, liver or kidney cancer. The V gene is TRBV28 and the J gene is TRBJ1-1; TRBD1 is possibly the D segment (6 matching bases). Material: CD4+ or CD8+ T cells sorted from blood, obtained in a trial of the OX40 agonist ivuxolimab. The base sequence is TGTGCCAGCAGTTTACGCACAGGGTCGAACACTGAAGCTTTCTTT. Its coded protein is CASSLRTGSNTEAFF.